These T cell receptor beta chains were read from a single sample in a study of T-cell reconstitution after alpha-beta-depleted transplantation in children. TCRdb reanalysed the PCR reads using MiXCR and keeps one entry per CDR3 protein. Of around 200,000 distinct CDR3 sequences detected, roughly 8.1% appear once; the ten largest clones hold approximately 40%. The material was PBMCs, mostly from graft donor cells, obtained 360 days after TCRalphabeta/CD19-depleted stem cell transplant. The source is a male patient aged 2-15 years who had a stem cell transplant for acute myeloid leukemia, so the T cells may come from the graft donor. CDR3s include the opening cysteine and the closing phenylalanine or tryptophan. A D gene is named only where the DNA matches it firmly. Clone size is given for some rows only: seen once, a few or many times, or a class if the clone is expanded.

D gene	V gene	clone size	J gene	CDR3 DNA	CDR3 protein
-	TRBV12-3/TRBV12-4	-	TRBJ1-5	TGTGCCAGCAGTTTAGGGCGACAGGTATCTTGGCCCCAGCATTTT	CASSLGRQVSWPQHF
TRBD2	TRBV12-3/TRBV12-4	-	TRBJ2-1	TGTGCCAGCAGTTCTCGGACTAGCGGGAAGACCTACAATGAGCAGTTCTTC	CASSSRTSGKTYNEQFF
-	TRBV5-6	-	TRBJ2-1	TGTGCCACCTCAGACACCCTTGCTCATGAGCAGTTCTTC	CATSDTLAHEQFF
-	TRBV12-3/TRBV12-4	many	TRBJ2-3	TGTGCCAGCAGTTTTGTTCGCGGGGGCACAGATACGCAGTATTTT	CASSFVRGGTDTQYF
TRBD2	TRBV3-1	-	TRBJ2-5	TGTGCCAGCACCGAAGCGGGGAGCCAAGAGACCCAGTACTTC	CASTEAGSQETQYF
-	TRBV28	-	TRBJ2-2	TGTGCCAGCAGTTTACAAGGGACCAGAAGAAGGACCGGGGAGCTGTTTTTT	CASSLQGTRRRTGELFF
-	TRBV6-5	many	TRBJ1-5	TGTGCCAGCAGTTACAAGAGCAATCAGCCCCAGCATTTT	CASSYKSNQPQHF
-	TRBV12-3/TRBV12-4	-	TRBJ2-3	TGTGCCAGCAGCCCCCGGGACCCCCGGACAGATACGCAGTATTTT	CASSPRDPRTDTQYF
-	TRBV7-9	-	TRBJ2-1	TGTGCCAGCAGCGCTGTACAGTATGAGCAGTTCTTC	CASSAVQYEQFF
TRBD1	TRBV10-3	many	TRBJ1-1	TGTGCCATCAGTGAGTCGCAGGGGGCCGCTTTCTTT	CAISESQGAAFF
-	TRBV21-1	-	TRBJ2-2	TGTACCAGCACCCACCGGGTGAGAGTCGATGGCACCGGGGAGCTGTTTTTT	CTSTHRVRVDGTGELFF
-	TRBV24-1	many	TRBJ1-5	TGTGCCCCCAGGGTTCCCCTTCAGCCCCAGCATTTT	CAPRVPLQPQHF
TRBD2	TRBV12-3/TRBV12-4	-	TRBJ2-2	TGTGCCAGCAGTTTAGCGCCCGGGACTAGAGACGGGGAGCTGTTTTTT	CASSLAPGTRDGELFF
-	TRBV29-1	many	TRBJ2-3	TGCAGCGTCGTATCGGGACCCCTCACAGATACGCAGTATTTT	CSVVSGPLTDTQYF
-	TRBV9	many	TRBJ2-1	TGTGCCAGCAGCGCCTCCGGGCAACCGTACAATGAGCAGTTCTTC	CASSASGQPYNEQFF
TRBD1	TRBV7-3	many	TRBJ1-1	TGTGCCAGCAGCCCTTATAGGACAGGGAACACTGAAGCTTTCTTT	CASSPYRTGNTEAFF
TRBD1	TRBV20-1	-	TRBJ1-1	TGCTGTGCTAGAGCGGCCCAGGGACAGGGGGCTTCGAACACTGAAGCTTTCTTT	CCARAAQGQGASNTEAFF
-	TRBV11-2	-	TRBJ1-2	TGTGCCAGCAGCTTAGACCGGGAAGCCTATGGCTACACCTTC	CASSLDREAYGYTF
TRBD2	TRBV4-3	-	TRBJ2-5	TGCGCCAGCAGCCAAGATCGGGGACTAGCGGGCAGGGAGACCCAGTACTTC	CASSQDRGLAGRETQYF
-	TRBV4-1	-	TRBJ1-2	TGCGCCAGCAGCCAAGTTTGGGGGGGCTACACCTTC	CASSQVWGGYTF
-	TRBV12-3/TRBV12-4	few	TRBJ1-2	TGTGCCAGCAGTGGCAGGGAGAACTATGGCTACACCTTC	CASSGRENYGYTF
TRBD2	TRBV12-3/TRBV12-4	-	TRBJ2-7	TGTGCCAGCAGCCCGACTAGCGGGAGTTCTATTACCTACGAGCAGTACTTC	CASSPTSGSSITYEQYF
TRBD1	TRBV7-7	many	TRBJ2-7	TGTGCTAGCAGCTTCCTCCCAGGGGGCGAATACGAGCAGTACTTC	CASSFLPGGEYEQYF
TRBD2	TRBV20-1	few	TRBJ2-1	TGCAGTGCTAGGGTCCGCGCGGGAGCGGGGGGGCCTTATGGTGAGCAGTTCTTC	CSARVRAGAGGPYGEQFF
-	TRBV29-1	-	TRBJ1-1	TGCAGCGTTGAAGGGGGGTCAGGGTGGTACGTAGGGCCTGAAGCTTTCTTT	CSVEGGSGWYVGPEAFF
TRBD1	TRBV12-3/TRBV12-4	few	TRBJ1-4	TGTGCCAGCAGTTTTTACCGGGGGACAGCCAATAATGAAAAACTGTTTTTT	CASSFYRGTANNEKLFF
TRBD2	TRBV6-2/TRBV6-3	-	TRBJ2-7	TGTGCCAGCAGTTCTTTGTGGGAGCGGGAGGCTACCGAGCAGTACTTC	CASSSLWEREATEQYF